These 29 T cell receptor beta chains came from one sample sequenced in a study of OX40 agonist ivuxolimab in advanced cancers. Profiled with immunoSEQ multiplex PCR; TCRdb holds only in-frame clones, not every one. This repertoire shows approximately 58,000 clones, 70% to 85% found once; its top ten account for approximately 1.5%. The sample consisted of CD4+ or CD8+ T cells sorted from blood, taken in a trial of the OX40 agonist ivuxolimab. These receptors were collected from an adult with an advanced solid tumor such as melanoma, head and neck, liver or kidney cancer.

J is TRBJ1-1 and V is TRBV30; no clear D. The CDR3 loop spans 12 amino acids. The V gene's germline CDR1 is GTSNPN and CDR2 SVGIG (reference sequence). Trimming took 2 bases from V and 1 from J, leaving 5 bases between them. As DNA, the CDR3 is TGTGCCTGGAGTCCGCCGAACACTGAAGCTTTCTTT. Translation: CAWSPPNTEAFF.

This chain links TRBV9 with TRBJ2-5; 9 bases line up with TRBD1. Germline lookup yields CDR1 SGDLS and CDR2 YYNGEE. Germline trimming cut 1 base from V and 5 bases from J; bases unmatched to any gene: 6. CDR3 length equals 15 residues. This CDR3 is CASSVLQGAGETQYF. For the CDR3, the DNA is TGTGCCAGCAGCGTACTACAGGGGGCAGGGGAGACCCAGTACTTC.

This sequence joins TRBV29-1 and TRBJ1-5; D not certain. Looked up from germline, CDR1 is SQVTM and CDR2 is ANQGSEA. V lost 4 bases and J lost 0, with 10 bases in between. CDR3 length: 14 amino acids. In DNA form, the CDR3 reads TGCAGCGTTGCTCTGGGAGGTAGCAATCAGCCCCAGCATTTT. The encoded protein is CSVALGGSNQPQHF.

CDR3 in amino acids: CASSLGGLAGGPGNEQFF. CDR3 bases: TGTGCCAGCAGCTTGGGAGGACTAGCGGGAGGGCCAGGCAATGAGCAGTTCTTC. V gene TRBV5-6 combines with J gene TRBJ2-1; 15 positions agree with TRBD2. V lost 0 bases and J lost 6; bases outside the gene matches: 7. CDR1 and CDR2 from the germline V gene are SGHDT and YYEEEE. The CDR3 is made up of 18 amino acids. Looking up the rest from reference TRBV5-6 and TRBJ2-1 gives the full variable domain: DAGVTQSPTHLIKTRGQQVTLRCSPKSGHDTVSWYQQALGQGPQFIFQYYEEEERQRGNFPDRFSGHQFPNYSSELNVNALLLGDSALYLCASSLGGLAGGPGNEQFFGPGTRLTVL.

The V call is TRBV10-3, the J call TRBJ1-2; no definite D call. V was shortened by 2 bases and J by 0 bases, with 4 bases between the two germline ends. In germline, CDR1 is ENHRY, CDR2 SYGVKD. The CDR3 is made up of 13 amino acids. CDR3 region: CAISEDTNYGYTF. The CDR3 nucleotides read TGTGCCATCAGTGAGGATACTAACTATGGCTACACCTTC.

The J gene is TRBJ1-1, the V gene TRBV20-1; D is unclear. V was clipped by 3 bases and J by 4 bases, with 3 bases between them. The CDR3 runs 10 residues. Germline-derived CDR1 and CDR2 are DFQATT and SNEGSKA (reference sequence). CDR3 region: CSASRTEAFF. The CDR3 nucleotides are TGCAGTGCTAGTCGCACTGAAGCTTTCTTT.

The chain is built from TRBV19 and TRBJ2-1; TRBD1 matches 7 bases. The CDR3 loop spans 13 amino acids. The germline gives CDR1 LNHDA, CDR2 SQIVND (reference sequence). The V gene end was trimmed by 5 bases and the J gene end by 6 bases; junction bases not matched to a gene: 4. The CDR3 nucleotides are TGTGCCAGTAGTGTGGGACAGATCAATGAGCAGTTCTTC. It translates to CASSVGQINEQFF.

J is TRBJ2-2 and V is TRBV11-2, with unresolved D. There are 13 residues in the CDR3. V was clipped by 4 bases and J by 8 bases, with 11 bases between them. CDR1 is SGHAT, CDR2 FQNNGV, per germline. The CDR3 region has the DNA TGTGCCAGCAGCTACTCTTTAACGGGGGAGCTGTTTTTT. Its translation is CASSYSLTGELFF.

This sequence joins TRBV5-1 and TRBJ2-3; D remains ambiguous. CDR3 size: 12 residues. Germline-derived CDR1 and CDR2 are SGHRS and YFSETQ. V lost 1 base and J 2 bases, leaving 2 bases between the germline ends. CDR3 residues: CASSLTTDTQYF. The CDR3 nucleotides read TGCGCCAGCAGCTTGACCACAGATACGCAGTATTTT.

This clone has only one observation. The V call is TRBV5-5, the J call TRBJ1-5; D uncertain. Trimming shortened V by 0 bases and J by 1 base, and 8 bases separated the two germline ends. This CDR3 spans 15 amino acids. CDR1 is SGHKS and CDR2 is YYEKEE in the germline V gene (reference sequence). CDR3 nucleotides: TGTGCCAGCAGCTTGGGGCGGATAAGCAATCAGCCCCAGCATTTT. It codes for CASSLGRISNQPQHF.

This chain links TRBV19 with TRBJ2-3; 10 nucleotides line up with TRBD1. CDR1 is LNHDA and CDR2 is SQIVND in the germline V gene (reference sequence). V shed 5 bases, J shed 2 bases, and the junction held 4 bases outside the gene matches. This CDR3 has 15 residues. CDR3 nucleotide sequence: TGTGCCAGTAGTGTCGGGACAGGGGTCACAGATACGCAGTATTTT. Translation: CASSVGTGVTDTQYF.

The genes are TRBV14 and TRBJ1-2; D is unclear. This CDR3 contains 13 residues. Germline V gene sequence: CDR1 SGHDN, CDR2 FVKESK. The V end lost 3 bases, the J end lost 1 base, and 6 bases lay between the germline ends. The CDR3 bases are TGTGCCAGCAGCCACGACTATAACTATGGCTACACCTTC. Amino acids: CASSHDYNYGYTF. The whole variable domain, remainder taken from reference TRBV14 and TRBJ1-2, is EAGVTQFPSHSVIEKGQTVTLRCDPISGHDNLYWYRRVMGKEIKFLLHFVKESKQDESGMPNNRFLAERTGGTYSTLKVQPAELEDSGVYFCASSHDYNYGYTFGSGTRLTVV.

The V call is TRBV7-2, the J call TRBJ2-3; 13 bases align to TRBD2. Germline CDR1 SGHTA, CDR2 FQGNSA. This CDR3 has 16 amino acids. The trim removed 5 bases at V and 2 bases at J, leaving 4 bases unmatched. CDR3 region: CASSTGLAGHTDTQYF. In DNA form, the CDR3 reads TGTGCCAGCAGCACGGGACTAGCGGGACACACAGATACGCAGTATTTT.

This clone was detected only a few times. V usage is TRBV16 and J usage is TRBJ1-3; D gene uncertain. With 0 bases removed from V and 2 bases from J, the gap between germline ends came to 5 bases. This CDR3 contains 14 residues. Germline V gene lookup returns CDR1 KGHSY and CDR2 FQNENV. The CDR3 spells CASSQSGAGNTIYF. The CDR3 DNA reads TGTGCCAGCAGCCAATCTGGGGCTGGAAACACCATATATTTT.

This clone was seen once. CDR3 protein: CASRLTSTYEQYF. The CDR3 nucleotides are TGTGCCAGCAGGCTGACGAGTACCTACGAGCAGTACTTC. This chain uses TRBV14 with TRBJ2-7; D unclear. CDR1 is SGHDN, CDR2 FVKESK, per germline. V was clipped by 6 bases and J by 2 bases, with 11 bases between them. This CDR3 region has 13 residues.

This sequence joins TRBV21-1 and TRBJ2-3; the DNA was not used to check the table's D call, TRBD2. TRBV21-1 is noted as a pseudogene. This CDR3 has 14 amino acids. The chain's CDR3 is CASSKRWREDTQYF. Written as DNA, the CDR3 is TGTGCCAGCAGCAAAAGATGGAGGGAAGATACGCAGTATTTT.

The CDR3, as DNA: TGTGCCTGGAGTGTGGAATTCACTGAAGCTTTCTTT. Translated, it gives CAWSVEFTEAFF. V usage is TRBV30 and J usage is TRBJ1-1; no clear D gene. CDR1 and CDR2 (germline): GTSNPN, SVGIG (reference sequence). The CDR3 spans 12 residues. V was shortened by 0 bases and J by 4 bases, with 6 bases between the two germline ends.

The genes are TRBV7-6 and TRBJ2-2, with D unclear. Germline V gene lookup returns CDR1 SGHVS and CDR2 FNYEAQ. V was clipped by 3 bases and J by 1 base, with 6 bases between them. CDR3 length: 14 amino acids. CDR3 coding DNA: TGTGCCAGCAGCTTCCAGATGAACACCGGGGAGCTGTTTTTT. Residues: CASSFQMNTGELFF.

The V call is TRBV30, the J call TRBJ1-1, with a weak D call TRBD1 (6 bases). Per the germline V gene, CDR1 is GTSNPN and CDR2 is SVGIG (reference sequence). With 8 bases removed from V and 7 bases from J, the gap between germline ends came to 20 bases. There are 13 residues in the CDR3. In DNA, the CDR3 is TGTGCCGGGACGACGGACAGCCAATTTGAAGCTTTCTTT. Translated: CAGTTDSQFEAFF.

The rearrangement uses TRBV19 and TRBJ2-2; D gene ambiguous. Trimming took 8 bases from V and 2 from J, leaving 15 bases between them. Per germline, CDR1 LNHDA and CDR2 SQIVND (reference sequence). There are 15 residues in the CDR3. The CDR3 DNA reads as TGTGCCAGTTCAAGTCGCCCGGTAAACACCGGGGAGCTGTTTTTT. This encodes CASSSRPVNTGELFF.

This clone showed up just once. The rearrangement uses TRBV5-8 and TRBJ1-2; the D gene is possibly TRBD1 (6 bases). This CDR3 region has 13 residues. Trimming took off 4 bases at V and 8 bases at J, with 15 bases between the two ends. In germline, CDR1 is SGHTS, CDR2 YDEGEE. The CDR3 protein is CASSPWTESGYTF. The CDR3 DNA reads as TGTGCCAGCAGCCCCTGGACAGAGAGCGGCTACACCTTC.

The chain joins TRBV5-4 to TRBJ1-2; D may be TRBD1 (5 bases). The CDR3 extends over 15 amino acids. Trimming pared 4 bases from V and 6 bases from J, leaving 19 bases between. CDR1 and CDR2 from the germline V gene are SGHNT and YYREEE (reference sequence). For the CDR3, the DNA is TGTGCCAGCAGCCTGAGGAAGGGAGGGGAGGATGGCTACACCTTC. Protein sequence: CASSLRKGGEDGYTF.

The chain carries TRBV27 and TRBJ2-7; 9 bases match TRBD2. This CDR3 is 16 amino acids long. Trimming removed 0 bases from V and 3 bases from J; junction bases left unmatched: 6. CDR1 and CDR2 from the germline V gene are MNHEY and SMNVEV (reference sequence). CDR3 protein: CASSLSPGTSYYEQYF. CDR3 DNA: TGTGCCAGCAGTTTATCACCGGGGACTAGCTACTACGAGCAGTACTTC.

The chain carries TRBV30 and TRBJ1-6; D unresolved. This CDR3 spans 15 amino acids. Germline V gives CDR1 GTSNPN, CDR2 SVGIG (reference sequence). With 3 bases removed from V and 2 bases from J, the gap between germline ends came to 11 bases. CDR3 in amino acids: CAWRLISAYNSPLHF. In DNA, the CDR3 is TGTGCCTGGAGGCTCATCTCGGCCTATAATTCACCCCTCCACTTT.

This chain links TRBV7-6 with TRBJ2-1; 11 bases are a match to TRBD2. J gave up 7 bases and V 4 bases, and 6 bases lay outside the gene matches. The CDR3 sequence is 15 residues long. From germline, CDR1 is SGHVS and CDR2 FNYEAQ. CDR3 loop: CASSSTSGSRNEQFF. As DNA, the CDR3 is TGTGCCAGCAGCTCTACTAGCGGGAGTCGGAATGAGCAGTTCTTC.

The chain uses TRBV11-1 and TRBJ2-1; 7 positions agree with TRBD2. Unmatched junction bases numbered 14, after V lost 8 bases and J lost 7 bases. The CDR3 is 15 amino acids. Germline loops: CDR1 SGHAT, CDR2 FQDESV (reference sequence). The CDR3 DNA sequence: TGTGCCAGCGGCTCGCAGAGGGCCGGGAGGAATGAGCAGTTCTTC. It yields the protein CASGSQRAGRNEQFF.

The rearrangement uses TRBV19 and TRBJ1-2; weak D call: TRBD1 (5 bases). The CDR3 contains 14 residues. Trimming pared 1 base from V and 4 bases from J, leaving 10 bases between. CDR1 LNHDA and CDR2 SQIVND come from the germline V gene (reference sequence). The CDR3 DNA follows: TGTGCCAGTAGTATAGCGAGGGGTAGCTATGGCTACACCTTC. Amino acids: CASSIARGSYGYTF. Full variable domain (outside the CDR3, taken from reference TRBV19 and TRBJ1-2): DGGITQSPKYLFRKEGQNVTLSCEQNLNHDAMYWYRQDPGQGLRLIYYSQIVNDFQKGDIAEGYSVSREKKESFPLTVTSAQKNPTAFYLCASSIARGSYGYTFGSGTRLTVV.

The CDR3 is CASSIDGSNYGYTF. The DNA for the CDR3 is TGTGCCAGTAGTATAGATGGCAGTAACTATGGCTACACCTTC. This chain connects TRBV19 to TRBJ1-2, with D uncertain. CDR3 size: 14 residues. CDR1 is LNHDA, CDR2 SQIVND, per germline (reference sequence). Between the trimmed V and J ends, which lost 0 bases and 1 base, there was a span of 6 bases. Looking up the rest from reference TRBV19 and TRBJ1-2 gives the full variable domain: DGGITQSPKYLFRKEGQNVTLSCEQNLNHDAMYWYRQDPGQGLRLIYYSQIVNDFQKGDIAEGYSVSREKKESFPLTVTSAQKNPTAFYLCASSIDGSNYGYTFGSGTRLTVV.

The chain is built from TRBV5-6 and TRBJ2-7; D is uncertain. Germline V gene data show CDR1 as SGHDT and CDR2 as YYEEEE. V shed 0 bases and J shed 5 bases, with 12 bases lying between them. The CDR3 covers 14 residues. DNA for the CDR3: TGTGCCAGCAGCTTGGCCTTTATCAACGACGAGCAGTACTTC. Its translation is CASSLAFINDEQYF.